A selection of T cell receptor beta chains follows, all from one sample in a study of T and B cells in COVID-19 patients. TCRdb called the multiplex PCR reads again in MiXCR, with one record for every CDR3 protein. Counted here are tens of thousands of distinct CDR3 sequences, 29% occurring once; the ten biggest clones make up under 3.5%. The sequenced sample was blood. Receptors were obtained from a human donor who had recovered from COVID-19. The CDR3 runs from the conserved cysteine through the conserved F or W. The D gene is left open where the match is weak. Clone size is stated in some rows and not others, as once, few, many or a class when expanded.

j_call | cdr3_length | clone_size | d_call | v_call | cdr3_nt | cdr3_aa
TRBJ2-5 | 17 | few | NA | TRBV7-6 | TGTGCCAGCGCGTCACAGACCGGGACGGCTTCACGAGAGACCCAGTACTTC | CASASQTGTASRETQYF
TRBJ2-3 | 15 | few | NA | TRBV10-3 | TGTGCCATCAGTGGCGGGACACCGCTCACAGATACGCAGTATTTT | CAISGGTPLTDTQYF
TRBJ2-7 | 16 | few | TRBD2 | TRBV19 | TGTGCCAGTAGTAGACAACTAGCGGGATTGTCCTACGAGCAGTACTTC | CASSRQLAGLSYEQYF
TRBJ2-3 | 11 | medium-sized | NA | TRBV29-1 | TGCAGCGTTGACATCATAGATACGCAGTATTTT | CSVDIIDTQYF
TRBJ2-7 | 14 | many | TRBD1 | TRBV19 | TGTGCCAGTATGGGGACAGGGGACCCCCTCGAGCAGTACTTC | CASMGTGDPLEQYF
TRBJ2-3 | 15 | medium-sized | TRBD2 | TRBV29-1 | TGCAGCGTGGCCACGGTAGCGGGGAGCACAGATACGCAGTATTTT | CSVATVAGSTDTQYF
TRBJ1-1 | 17 | few | NA | TRBV5-6 | TGTGCCAGCAGCTTGTTTGGAGCCGAGGGGGTGAACACTGAAGCTTTCTTT | CASSLFGAEGVNTEAFF
TRBJ1-2 | 11 | NA | NA | TRBV12-3/TRBV12-4 | TGTGCCAGCAGGGGGCGGGTTGGCTACACCTTC | CASRGRVGYTF
TRBJ2-3 | 10 | few | NA | TRBV30 | TGTGCGAGAGAGGGTGATACGCAGTATTTT | CAREGDTQYF
TRBJ2-2 | 17 | many | TRBD2 | TRBV19 | TGTGCCAGTAGTTCTGCGTTTGGACTAGCGGGAGTCGGGGAGCTGTTTTTT | CASSSAFGLAGVGELFF
TRBJ1-4 | 15 | NA | NA | TRBV10-3 | TGTGCCATCAGTGAGTCGGGCGATGCTAATGAAAAACTGTTTTTT | CAISESGDANEKLFF
TRBJ2-3 | 15 | medium-sized | NA | TRBV11-1 | TGTGCCAGCAGCTTAGCGGGAAAGGGAGCAGATACGCAGTATTTT | CASSLAGKGADTQYF
TRBJ2-3 | 17 | NA | TRBD2 | TRBV20-1 | TGCAGTGCTAGCGGGGAGGGCACTAGCGGGGGCACAGATACGCAGTATTTT | CSASGEGTSGGTDTQYF
TRBJ2-5 | 12 | few | NA | TRBV24-1 | TGTGCCACCACCCCAGGGGTCGAGACCCAGTACTTC | CATTPGVETQYF
TRBJ2-5 | 11 | few | NA | TRBV6-5 | TGTGCCAGCAGCCCTCGAGAGACCCAGTACTTC | CASSPRETQYF
TRBJ1-2 | 15 | once | TRBD1 | TRBV6-1 | TGTGCCACCCCGGGACAGGGGGACTTCTTCTATGGCTACACCTTC | CATPGQGDFFYGYTF
TRBJ1-5 | 15 | NA | NA | TRBV27 | TGTGCCAGCAGTGAAAATAGGGACTTCAATCAGCCCCAGCATTTT | CASSENRDFNQPQHF
TRBJ1-2 | 14 | few | NA | TRBV18 | TGTGCCAGCTCCCCGACCGACGGATATTATGGCTACACCTTC | CASSPTDGYYGYTF
TRBJ2-5 | 12 | NA | NA | TRBV11-1 | TGTGCCAGCAGCTCTGAGGGGGAGACCCAGTACTTC | CASSSEGETQYF
TRBJ1-4 | 14 | few | TRBD1 | TRBV18 | TGTGCCAGCTCACCTATAGGACAGGGGGAAAAACTGTTTTTT | CASSPIGQGEKLFF
TRBJ2-7 | 17 | NA | NA | TRBV27 | TGTGCCAGCAGTTTAAAAGGGATAGGGGCCGAGATCTACGAGCAGTACTTC | CASSLKGIGAEIYEQYF
TRBJ1-6 | 15 | NA | NA | TRBV7-6 | TGTGCCAGCAGCGTAAACGGGATGAGGGATTCACCCCTCCACTTT | CASSVNGMRDSPLHF
TRBJ2-7 | 16 | NA | NA | TRBV9 | TGTGCCAGCAGCGTATCCACTTCGGGCGGCACCTACGAGCAGTACTTC | CASSVSTSGGTYEQYF
TRBJ2-7 | 14 | NA | NA | TRBV5-1 | TGCGCCAGCAGCTTGGGGTCAGGACCGCTTCAACAGTACTTC | CASSLGSGPLQQYF
TRBJ1-5 | 15 | NA | NA | TRBV12-3/TRBV12-4 | TGTGCCAGCAGTTTGATGGGTGCGACCTATCAGCCCCAGCATTTT | CASSLMGATYQPQHF
TRBJ1-2 | 13 | few | NA | TRBV5-6 | TGTGCCAGCAGCTTGGGACAGAGCTATGGCTACACCTTC | CASSLGQSYGYTF
TRBJ1-4 | 13 | few | NA | TRBV18 | TGTGCCAGCTCAAAAACAAGGGGGTCCGAACTGTTTTTT | CASSKTRGSELFF
TRBJ1-1 | 14 | few | NA | TRBV29-1 | TGCAGCGTTCTTTCCCGGGACAAGAACACTGAAGCTTTCTTT | CSVLSRDKNTEAFF
TRBJ1-4 | 14 | once | NA | TRBV24-1 | TGTGCCCCCACCCTTGAGAGGCTAAATGAAAAACTGTTTTTT | CAPTLERLNEKLFF
TRBJ1-5 | 15 | NA | TRBD1 | TRBV6-1 | TGTGCCAGCAGAACGGGACAGATTAGCAATCAGCCCCAGCATTTT | CASRTGQISNQPQHF
TRBJ1-5 | 14 | NA | NA | TRBV10-3 | TGTGCCATCAGTGAACGACAGGACAATCAGCCCCAGCATTTT | CAISERQDNQPQHF
TRBJ1-1 | 15 | NA | NA | TRBV18 | TGTGCCAGCTCACCACCGGGAGGGAGAGGCACTGAAGCTTTCTTT | CASSPPGGRGTEAFF
TRBJ2-1 | 11 | NA | NA | TRBV24-1 | TGTGCCACGAGCTCCTACAATGAGCAGTTCTTC | CATSSYNEQFF
TRBJ2-1 | 12 | medium-sized | NA | TRBV29-1 | TGCAGCTCCGGGGGAGGTGTCGGTGAGCAGTTCTTC | CSSGGGVGEQFF
TRBJ2-3 | 14 | NA | NA | TRBV24-1 | TGTGCCACCAGTGATCAGGGTCGCACAGATACGCAGTATTTT | CATSDQGRTDTQYF
TRBJ2-5 | 14 | NA | NA | TRBV24-1 | TGTGCCACCAGTGGGAGGGAGGCCTACGAGACCCAGTACTTC | CATSGREAYETQYF